Listed below are T cell receptor beta chains from one sample, sequenced in a study of T cell responses to AZD1222 COVID-19 vaccine. Produced via immunoSEQ multiplex PCR; TCRdb's table is partial and in-frame only. The sample has about 83,000 clones, roughly nine tenths seen once. Material: peripheral blood, obtained on day 0 of AZD1222 vaccination. All receptors derive from an adult in good health. The CDR3 runs from the conserved cysteine through the conserved F or W. The D gene is left open where the match is weak. Clone size is given for some rows only: seen once, a few or many times, or a class if the clone is expanded.

-	TRBV19	TRBJ1-2	-	CASSILGVGYGYTF	TGTGCCAGTAGTATCCTGGGGGTCGGCTATGGCTACACCTTC
-	TRBV24-1	TRBJ1-1	-	CATSDTGQEAFF	TGTGCCACCAGTGATACCGGACAGGAAGCTTTCTTT
TRBD2	TRBV2	TRBJ2-7	once	CASQGLGGRHSYEQYF	TGTGCCAGCCAGGGTCTGGGCGGGAGACATTCCTACGAGCAGTACTTC
TRBD2	TRBV24-1	TRBJ2-7	-	CATRVGPGGEQYF	TGTGCCACCAGGGTTGGCCCGGGAGGCGAGCAGTACTTC
-	TRBV30	TRBJ1-2	-	CAWARADASNYGYTF	TGTGCCTGGGCGAGGGCGGACGCATCTAACTATGGCTACACCTTC
-	TRBV5-4	TRBJ2-1	-	CASSLGGAESYNEQFF	TGTGCCAGCAGCTTAGGCGGGGCCGAAAGCTACAATGAGCAGTTCTTC
-	TRBV3-1/TRBV3-2	TRBJ1-3	-	CASSQDGTLGNTIYF	TGTGCCAGCAGCCAAGACGGGACGCTAGGAAACACCATATATTTT
TRBD2	TRBV7-9	TRBJ2-3	-	CASSSRASGSPDTQYF	TGTGCCAGCAGCTCTCGGGCTAGCGGATCTCCGGATACGCAGTATTTT
-	TRBV4-2	TRBJ2-1	-	CASSQDFGVTVGNEQFF	TGTGCCAGCAGCCAAGATTTCGGGGTGACCGTTGGGAATGAGCAGTTCTTC
-	TRBV24-1	TRBJ1-2	-	CATSEPEDGYTF	TGTGCCACCAGTGAACCCGAGGATGGCTACACCTTC
TRBD2	TRBV6-4	TRBJ2-1	-	CASSRTSGTNNEQFF	TGTGCCAGCAGCCGGACTAGCGGGACTAACAATGAGCAGTTCTTC
-	TRBV3-1/TRBV3-2	TRBJ2-7	-	CASSQDLLLPGLATYEQYF	TGTGCCAGCAGCCAAGATCTCCTTTTACCGGGACTGGCAACCTACGAGCAGTACTTC
TRBD1	TRBV29-1	TRBJ1-4	-	CSVGWTGAEKLFF	TGCAGCGTTGGGTGGACAGGGGCTGAAAAACTGTTTTTT
-	TRBV18	TRBJ1-5	-	CASSPKDDSNQPQHF	TGTGCCAGCTCACCTAAGGACGATAGCAATCAGCCCCAGCATTTT
-	TRBV5-1	TRBJ2-3	-	CASSLGGLDTQYF	TGCGCCAGCAGCTTGGGGGGGCTCGATACGCAGTATTTT
TRBD2	TRBV5-1	TRBJ2-2	-	CASSLLTSGLTGELFF	TGCGCCAGCAGCTTATTGACTAGCGGGTTAACCGGGGAGCTGTTTTTT
-	TRBV29-1	TRBJ2-6	-	CSVKTGSSGANVLTF	TGCAGCGTAAAGACGGGAAGCTCTGGGGCCAACGTCCTGACTTTC
-	TRBV4-1	TRBJ1-1	-	CASSQGADEAFF	TGCGCCAGCAGCCAAGGGGCAGATGAAGCTTTCTTT
-	TRBV5-1	TRBJ1-3	-	CASSLASVSSGNTIYF	TGCGCCAGCAGCTTGGCTAGCGTCTCCTCTGGAAACACCATATATTTT
-	TRBV10-3	TRBJ2-5	-	CAISEQGGETQYF	TGTGCCATCAGTGAACAGGGAGGCGAGACCCAGTACTTC
TRBD1	TRBV27	TRBJ2-7	few	CASSLGRGIEQYF	TGTGCCAGCAGTTTAGGCAGGGGGATCGAGCAGTACTTC
TRBD2	TRBV6-1	TRBJ2-7	-	CASSDPGLAVSYEQYF	TGTGCCAGCAGTGATCCGGGACTAGCGGTCTCCTACGAGCAGTACTTC
-	TRBV14	TRBJ1-2	-	CASSQGANYGYTF	TGTGCCAGCAGCCAGGGGGCTAACTATGGCTACACCTTC
-	TRBV2	TRBJ1-1	-	CASSEEQNTEAFF	TGTGCCAGCAGTGAAGAGCAGAACACTGAAGCTTTCTTT
-	TRBV9	TRBJ1-2	-	CASSPPWGGPSNYGYTF	TGTGCCAGCAGCCCTCCTTGGGGCGGACCCTCTAACTATGGCTACACCTTC
-	TRBV2	TRBJ2-7	-	CASSLDSGWSEQYF	TGTGCCAGCAGTCTCGATTCGGGGTGGAGCGAGCAGTACTTC
TRBD2	TRBV4-2	TRBJ2-1	-	CASSQVSRGRGYEQFF	TGTGCCAGCAGCCAAGTCTCGCGCGGGAGAGGGTATGAGCAGTTCTTC
-	TRBV28	TRBJ2-2	-	CASRVPGHSRANTGELFF	TGTGCCAGCAGGGTACCGGGACATTCAAGGGCGAACACCGGGGAGCTGTTTTTT
TRBD1	TRBV28	TRBJ2-1	-	CASSLGQGGDEQFF	TGTGCCAGCAGTTTGGGACAGGGAGGGGATGAGCAGTTCTTC
-	TRBV2	TRBJ1-2	-	CASNLERGYGYTF	TGTGCCAGCAATCTCGAAAGGGGCTATGGCTACACCTTC